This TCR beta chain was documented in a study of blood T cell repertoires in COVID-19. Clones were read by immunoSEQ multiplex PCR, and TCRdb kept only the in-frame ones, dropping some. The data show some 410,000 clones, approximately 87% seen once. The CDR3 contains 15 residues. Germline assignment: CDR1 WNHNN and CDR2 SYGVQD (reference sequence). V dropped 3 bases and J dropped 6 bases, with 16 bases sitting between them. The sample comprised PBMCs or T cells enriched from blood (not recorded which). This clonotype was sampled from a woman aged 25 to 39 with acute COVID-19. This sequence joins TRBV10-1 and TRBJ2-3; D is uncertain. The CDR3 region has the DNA TGCGCCAGCAGTGACCGTGCAGATAAGTGGGATACGCAGTATTTT. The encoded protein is CASSDRADKWDTQYF.